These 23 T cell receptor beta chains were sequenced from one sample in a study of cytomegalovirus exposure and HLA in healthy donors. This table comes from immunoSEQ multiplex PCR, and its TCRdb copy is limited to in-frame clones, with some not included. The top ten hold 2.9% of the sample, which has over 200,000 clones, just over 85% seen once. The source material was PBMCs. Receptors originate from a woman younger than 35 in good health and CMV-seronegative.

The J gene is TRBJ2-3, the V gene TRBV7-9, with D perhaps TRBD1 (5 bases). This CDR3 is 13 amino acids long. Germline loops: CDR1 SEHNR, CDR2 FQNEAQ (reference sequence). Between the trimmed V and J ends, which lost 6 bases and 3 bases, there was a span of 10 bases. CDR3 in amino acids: CASSRTQTDTQYF. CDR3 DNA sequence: TGTGCCAGCAGTCGGACACAAACAGATACGCAGTATTTT.

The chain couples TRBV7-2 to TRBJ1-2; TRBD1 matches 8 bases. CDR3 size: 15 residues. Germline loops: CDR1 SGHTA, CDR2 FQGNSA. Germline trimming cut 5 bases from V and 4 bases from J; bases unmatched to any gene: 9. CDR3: CASSDQPDRVYGYTF. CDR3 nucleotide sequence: TGTGCCAGCAGCGATCAACCGGACAGGGTCTATGGCTACACCTTC. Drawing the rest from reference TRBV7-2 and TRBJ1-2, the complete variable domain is GAGVSQSPSNKVTEKGKDVELRCDPISGHTALYWYRQSLGQGLEFLIYFQGNSAPDKSGLPSDRFSAERTGGSVSTLTIQRTQQEDSAVYLCASSDQPDRVYGYTFGSGTRLTVV.

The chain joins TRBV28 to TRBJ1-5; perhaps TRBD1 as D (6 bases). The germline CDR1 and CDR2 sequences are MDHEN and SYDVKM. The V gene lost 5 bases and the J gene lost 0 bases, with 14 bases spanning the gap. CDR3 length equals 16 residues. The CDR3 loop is CASSPTTGYSNQPQHF. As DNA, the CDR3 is TGTGCCAGCAGTCCTACTACAGGGTATAGCAATCAGCCCCAGCATTTT.

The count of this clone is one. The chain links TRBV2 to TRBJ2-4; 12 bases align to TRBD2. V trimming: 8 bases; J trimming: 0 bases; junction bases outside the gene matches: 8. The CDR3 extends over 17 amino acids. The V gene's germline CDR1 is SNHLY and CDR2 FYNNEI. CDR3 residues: CASQLRTSGTAKNIQYF. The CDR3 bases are TGTGCCAGCCAACTTCGGACTAGCGGGACAGCCAAAAACATTCAGTACTTC.

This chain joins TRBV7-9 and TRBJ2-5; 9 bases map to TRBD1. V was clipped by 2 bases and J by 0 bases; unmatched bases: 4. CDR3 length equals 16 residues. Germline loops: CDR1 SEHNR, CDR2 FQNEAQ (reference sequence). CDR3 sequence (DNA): TGTGCCAGCAGCTTACGGGACAGGGCCGACCAAGAGACCCAGTACTTC. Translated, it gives CASSLRDRADQETQYF.

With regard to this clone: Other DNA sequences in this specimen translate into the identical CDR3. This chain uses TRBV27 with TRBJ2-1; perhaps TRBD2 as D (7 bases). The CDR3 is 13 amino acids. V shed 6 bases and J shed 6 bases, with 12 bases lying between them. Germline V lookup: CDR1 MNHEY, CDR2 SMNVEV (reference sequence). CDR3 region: CASSPGGPNEQFF. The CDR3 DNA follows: TGTGCCAGCAGCCCGGGGGGCCCCAATGAGCAGTTCTTC.

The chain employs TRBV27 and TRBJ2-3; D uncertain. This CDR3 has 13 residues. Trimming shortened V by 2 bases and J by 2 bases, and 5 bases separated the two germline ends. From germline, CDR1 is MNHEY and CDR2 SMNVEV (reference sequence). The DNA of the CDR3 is TGTGCCAGCAGTTTAGTCAACACAGATACGCAGTATTTT. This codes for CASSLVNTDTQYF.

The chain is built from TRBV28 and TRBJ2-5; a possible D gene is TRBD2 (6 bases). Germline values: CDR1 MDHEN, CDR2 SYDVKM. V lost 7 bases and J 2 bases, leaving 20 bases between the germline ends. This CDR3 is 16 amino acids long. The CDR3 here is CASKTATDYLQETQYF. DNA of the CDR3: TGTGCCAGCAAAACTGCTACGGACTATCTTCAAGAGACCCAGTACTTC.

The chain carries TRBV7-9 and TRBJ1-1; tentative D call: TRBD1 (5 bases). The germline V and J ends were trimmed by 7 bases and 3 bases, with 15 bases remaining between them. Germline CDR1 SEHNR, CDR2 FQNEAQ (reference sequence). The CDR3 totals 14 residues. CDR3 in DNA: TGTGCCAGCAAATTACAGGTTTCGGACACTGAAGCTTTCTTT. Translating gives CASKLQVSDTEAFF.

The CDR3 region has the DNA TGTGCCAGTAAAATGGCGGGAGGGACGAAGTTCTTC. It specifies CASKMAGGTKFF. The chain couples TRBV19 to TRBJ2-1; 9 bases are a match to TRBD2. J lost 14 bases, V lost 7 bases, and 9 bases had no gene match. Germline loops: CDR1 LNHDA, CDR2 SQIVND (reference sequence). This CDR3 spans 12 amino acids. The variable domain in full, with the rest retrieved from reference TRBV19 and TRBJ2-1, is DGGITQSPKYLFRKEGQNVTLSCEQNLNHDAMYWYRQDPGQGLRLIYYSQIVNDFQKGDIAEGYSVSREKKESFPLTVTSAQKNPTAFYLCASKMAGGTKFFGPGTRLTVL.

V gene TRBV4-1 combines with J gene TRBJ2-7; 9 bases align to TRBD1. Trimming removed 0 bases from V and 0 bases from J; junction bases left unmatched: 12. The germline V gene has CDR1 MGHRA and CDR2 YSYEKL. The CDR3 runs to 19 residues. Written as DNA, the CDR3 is TGCGCCAGCAGCCAAGATCACAGGACAGGGGTAACAGCCTCCTACGAGCAGTACTTC. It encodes CASSQDHRTGVTASYEQYF.

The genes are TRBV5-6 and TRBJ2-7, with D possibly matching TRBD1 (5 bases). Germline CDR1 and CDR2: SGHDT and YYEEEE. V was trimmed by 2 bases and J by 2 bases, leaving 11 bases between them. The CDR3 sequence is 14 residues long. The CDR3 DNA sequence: TGTGCCAGCAGCTTACCAGACAGACCCTACGAGCAGTACTTC. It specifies CASSLPDRPYEQYF.

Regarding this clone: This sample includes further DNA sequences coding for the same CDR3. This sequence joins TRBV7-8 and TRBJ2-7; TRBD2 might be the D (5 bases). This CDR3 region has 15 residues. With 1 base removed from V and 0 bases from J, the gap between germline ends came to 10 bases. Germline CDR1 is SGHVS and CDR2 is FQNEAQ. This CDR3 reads CASSLGTGSSYEQYF. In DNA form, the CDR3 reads TGTGCCAGCAGCTTAGGGACGGGAAGCTCCTACGAGCAGTACTTC. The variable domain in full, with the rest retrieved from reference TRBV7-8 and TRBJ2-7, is GAGVSQSPRYKVAKRGQDVALRCDPISGHVSLFWYQQALGQGPEFLTYFQNEAQLDKSGLPSDRFFAERPEGSVSTLKIQRTQQEDSAVYLCASSLGTGSSYEQYFGPGTRLTVT.

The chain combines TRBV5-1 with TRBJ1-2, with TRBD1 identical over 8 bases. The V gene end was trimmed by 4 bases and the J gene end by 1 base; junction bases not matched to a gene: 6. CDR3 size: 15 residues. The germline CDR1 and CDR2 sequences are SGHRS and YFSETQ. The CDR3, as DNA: TGCGCCAGCAGCCGAGGACAGGGTGATAACTATGGCTACACCTTC. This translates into CASSRGQGDNYGYTF.

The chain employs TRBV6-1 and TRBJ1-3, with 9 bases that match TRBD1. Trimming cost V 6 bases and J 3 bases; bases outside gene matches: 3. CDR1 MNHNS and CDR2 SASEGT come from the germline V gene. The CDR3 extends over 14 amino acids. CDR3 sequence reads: CASRGTGLGNTIYF. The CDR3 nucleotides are TGTGCCAGCAGGGGGACAGGGCTTGGAAACACCATATATTTT.

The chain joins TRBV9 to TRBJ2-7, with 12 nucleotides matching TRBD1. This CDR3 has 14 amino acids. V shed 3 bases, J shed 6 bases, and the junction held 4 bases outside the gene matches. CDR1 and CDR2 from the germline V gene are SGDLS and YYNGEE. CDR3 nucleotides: TGTGCCAGCAGCGCCGGGACAGGGGGCGCCGAGCAGTACTTC. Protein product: CASSAGTGGAEQYF. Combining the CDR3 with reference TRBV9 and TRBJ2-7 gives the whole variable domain DSGVTQTPKHLITATGQRVTLRCSPRSGDLSVYWYQQSLDQGLQFLIQYYNGEERAKGNILERFSAQQFPDLHSELNLSSLELGDSALYFCASSAGTGGAEQYFGPGTRLTVT.

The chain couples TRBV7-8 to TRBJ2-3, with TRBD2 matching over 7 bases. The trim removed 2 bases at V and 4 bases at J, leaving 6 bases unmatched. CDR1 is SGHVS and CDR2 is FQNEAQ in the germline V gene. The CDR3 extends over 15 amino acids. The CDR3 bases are TGTGCCAGCAGCTTATCACTAGCGATGTCAGATACGCAGTATTTT. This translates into CASSLSLAMSDTQYF.

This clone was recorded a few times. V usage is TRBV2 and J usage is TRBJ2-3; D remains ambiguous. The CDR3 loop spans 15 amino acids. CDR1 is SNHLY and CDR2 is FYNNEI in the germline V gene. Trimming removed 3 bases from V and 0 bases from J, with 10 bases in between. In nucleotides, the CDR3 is TGTGCCAGCAGTGAGCGGCGTTCTAGCACAGATACGCAGTATTTT. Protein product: CASSERRSSTDTQYF.

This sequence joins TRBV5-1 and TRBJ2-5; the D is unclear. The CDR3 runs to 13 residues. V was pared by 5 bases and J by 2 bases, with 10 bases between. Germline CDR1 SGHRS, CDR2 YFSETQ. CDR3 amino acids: CASRQYPQETQYF. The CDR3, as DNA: TGCGCCAGCAGGCAGTACCCTCAAGAGACCCAGTACTTC.

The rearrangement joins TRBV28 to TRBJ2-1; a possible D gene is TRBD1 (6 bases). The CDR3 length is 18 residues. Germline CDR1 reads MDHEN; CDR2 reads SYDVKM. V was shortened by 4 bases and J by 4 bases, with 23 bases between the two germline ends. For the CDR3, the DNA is TGTGCCAGCAGTTCGCCTCTATATGGCAGGGGAAAATACAATGAGCAGTTCTTC. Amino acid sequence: CASSSPLYGRGKYNEQFF.

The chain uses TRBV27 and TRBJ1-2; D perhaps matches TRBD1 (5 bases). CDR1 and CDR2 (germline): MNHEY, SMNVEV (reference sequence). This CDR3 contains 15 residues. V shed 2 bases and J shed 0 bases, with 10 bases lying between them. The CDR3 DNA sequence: TGTGCCAGCAGTTTACAGGGTTATCCTAACTATGGCTACACCTTC. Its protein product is CASSLQGYPNYGYTF.

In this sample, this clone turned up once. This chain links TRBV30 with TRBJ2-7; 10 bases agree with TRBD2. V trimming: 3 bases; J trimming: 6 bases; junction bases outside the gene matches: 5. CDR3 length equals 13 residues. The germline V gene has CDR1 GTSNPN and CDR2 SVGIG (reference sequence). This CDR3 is CAWSSLAGAEQYF. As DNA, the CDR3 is TGTGCCTGGAGCTCCCTAGCGGGAGCCGAGCAGTACTTC. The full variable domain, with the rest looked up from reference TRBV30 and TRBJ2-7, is SQTIHQWPATLVQPVGSPLSLECTVEGTSNPNLYWYRQAAGRGLQLLFYSVGIGQISSEVPQNLSASRPQDRQFILSSKKLLLSDSGFYLCAWSSLAGAEQYFGPGTRLTVT.

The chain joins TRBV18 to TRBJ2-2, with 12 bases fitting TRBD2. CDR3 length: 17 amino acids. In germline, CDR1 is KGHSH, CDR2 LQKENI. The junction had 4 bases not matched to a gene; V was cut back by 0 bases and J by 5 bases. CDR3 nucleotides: TGTGCCAGCTCACCACCCGGACTAGCGGGAAGAACCGGGGAGCTGTTTTTT. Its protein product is CASSPPGLAGRTGELFF. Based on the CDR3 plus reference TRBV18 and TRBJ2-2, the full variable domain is NAGVMQNPRHLVRRRGQEARLRCSPMKGHSHVYWYRQLPEEGLKFMVYLQKENIIDESGMPKERFSAEFPKEGPSILRIQQVVRGDSAAYFCASSPPGLAGRTGELFFGEGSRLTVL.